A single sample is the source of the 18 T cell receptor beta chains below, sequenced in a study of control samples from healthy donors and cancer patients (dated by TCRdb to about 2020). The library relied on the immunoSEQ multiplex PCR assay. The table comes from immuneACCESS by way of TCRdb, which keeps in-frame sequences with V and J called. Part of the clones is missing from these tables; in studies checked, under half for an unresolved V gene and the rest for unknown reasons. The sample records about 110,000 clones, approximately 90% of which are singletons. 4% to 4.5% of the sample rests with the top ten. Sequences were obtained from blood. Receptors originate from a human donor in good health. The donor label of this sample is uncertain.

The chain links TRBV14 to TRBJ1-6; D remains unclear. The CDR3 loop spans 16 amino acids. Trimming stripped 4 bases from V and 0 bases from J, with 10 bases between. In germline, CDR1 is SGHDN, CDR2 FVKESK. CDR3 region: CASSLGIYSYNSPLHF. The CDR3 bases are TGTGCCAGCAGCCTCGGGATATACTCCTATAATTCACCCCTCCACTTT.

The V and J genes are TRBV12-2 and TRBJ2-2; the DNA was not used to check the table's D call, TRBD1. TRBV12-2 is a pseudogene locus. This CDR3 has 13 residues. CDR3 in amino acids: CAPYRGRTGELFF. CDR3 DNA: TGTGCACCGTACAGGGGGCGGACCGGGGAGCTGTTTTTT.

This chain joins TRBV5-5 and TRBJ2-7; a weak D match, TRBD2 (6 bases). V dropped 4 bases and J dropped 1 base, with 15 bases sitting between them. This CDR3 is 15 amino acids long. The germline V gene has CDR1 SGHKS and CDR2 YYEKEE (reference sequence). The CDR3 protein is CASSPVGGWSYEQYF. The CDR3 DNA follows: TGTGCCAGCAGCCCAGTGGGGGGTTGGTCCTACGAGCAGTACTTC. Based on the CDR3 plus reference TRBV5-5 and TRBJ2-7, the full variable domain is DAGVTQSPTHLIKTRGQQVTLRCSPISGHKSVSWYQQVLGQGPQFIFQYYEKEERGRGNFPDRFSARQFPNYSSELNVNALLLGDSALYLCASSPVGGWSYEQYFGPGTRLTVT.

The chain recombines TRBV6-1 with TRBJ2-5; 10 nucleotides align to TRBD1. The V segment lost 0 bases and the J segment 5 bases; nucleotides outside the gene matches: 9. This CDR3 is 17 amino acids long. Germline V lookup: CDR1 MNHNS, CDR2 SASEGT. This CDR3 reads CASSEAIGTGEGETQYF. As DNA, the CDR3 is TGTGCCAGCAGTGAAGCGATCGGGACAGGGGAAGGGGAGACCCAGTACTTC.

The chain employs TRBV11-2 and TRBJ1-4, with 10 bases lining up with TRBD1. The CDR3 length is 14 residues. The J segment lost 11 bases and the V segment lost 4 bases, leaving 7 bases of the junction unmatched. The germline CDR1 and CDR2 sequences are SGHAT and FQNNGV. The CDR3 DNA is TGTGCCAGCAGCTCTCCGGGACAGGGGCCGAAACTGTTTTTT. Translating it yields CASSSPGQGPKLFF.

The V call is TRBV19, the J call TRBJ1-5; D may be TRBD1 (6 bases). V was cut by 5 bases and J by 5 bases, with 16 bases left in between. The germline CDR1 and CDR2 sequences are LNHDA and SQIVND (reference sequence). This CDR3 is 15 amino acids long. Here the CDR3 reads CASSPPQGRDQPQHF. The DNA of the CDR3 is TGTGCCAGTAGTCCGCCCCAGGGGCGGGATCAGCCCCAGCATTTT.

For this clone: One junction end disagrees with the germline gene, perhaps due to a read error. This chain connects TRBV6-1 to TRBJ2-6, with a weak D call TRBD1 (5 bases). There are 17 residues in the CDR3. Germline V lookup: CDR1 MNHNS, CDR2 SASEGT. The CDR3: CASSEGVRFSGANALTF. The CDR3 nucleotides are TGTGCCAGCAGTGAGGGTGTCAGGTTCTCTGGGGCCAACGCCCTGACTTTC.

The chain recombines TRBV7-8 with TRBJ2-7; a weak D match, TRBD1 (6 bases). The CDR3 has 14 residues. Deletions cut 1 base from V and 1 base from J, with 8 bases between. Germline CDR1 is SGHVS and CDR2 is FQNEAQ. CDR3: CASSLGTASYEQYF. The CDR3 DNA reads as TGTGCCAGCAGCTTAGGGACAGCTTCCTACGAGCAGTACTTC.

As DNA, the CDR3 is TGTGCCAGCCGTTATGGGAGCGGCACTGAAGCTTTCTTT. The encoded protein is CASRYGSGTEAFF. The chain links TRBV12-3 or TRBV12-4 to TRBJ1-1, with D unresolved. The CDR3 totals 13 residues. V lost 8 bases, J lost 4 bases, and 14 bases lay in between.

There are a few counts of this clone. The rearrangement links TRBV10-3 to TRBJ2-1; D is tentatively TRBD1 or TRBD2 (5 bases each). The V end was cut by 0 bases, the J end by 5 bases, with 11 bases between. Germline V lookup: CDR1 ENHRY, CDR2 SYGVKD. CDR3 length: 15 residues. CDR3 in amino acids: CAISESTGTNNEQFF. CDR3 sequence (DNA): TGTGCCATCAGTGAGTCGACCGGGACGAACAATGAGCAGTTCTTC.

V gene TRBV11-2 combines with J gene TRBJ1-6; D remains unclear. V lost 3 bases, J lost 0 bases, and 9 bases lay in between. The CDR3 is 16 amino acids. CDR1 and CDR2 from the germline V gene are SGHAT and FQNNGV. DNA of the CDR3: TGTGCCAGCAGCTTGACGGTGGCCTCCTATAATTCACCCCTCCACTTT. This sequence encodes CASSLTVASYNSPLHF.

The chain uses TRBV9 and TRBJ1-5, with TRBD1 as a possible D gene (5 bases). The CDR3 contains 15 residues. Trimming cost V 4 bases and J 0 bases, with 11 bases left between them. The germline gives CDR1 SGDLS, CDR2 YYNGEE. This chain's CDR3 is CASSLEGNSNQPQHF. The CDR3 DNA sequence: TGTGCCAGCAGCCTAGAGGGGAATAGCAATCAGCCCCAGCATTTT.

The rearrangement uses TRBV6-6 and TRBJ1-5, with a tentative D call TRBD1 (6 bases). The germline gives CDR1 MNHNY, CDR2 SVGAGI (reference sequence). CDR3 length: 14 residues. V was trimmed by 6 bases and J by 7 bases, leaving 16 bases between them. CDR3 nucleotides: TGTGCCAGCAGGCGGACAGTTTTAGGCCAGCCCCAGCATTTT. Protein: CASRRTVLGQPQHF.

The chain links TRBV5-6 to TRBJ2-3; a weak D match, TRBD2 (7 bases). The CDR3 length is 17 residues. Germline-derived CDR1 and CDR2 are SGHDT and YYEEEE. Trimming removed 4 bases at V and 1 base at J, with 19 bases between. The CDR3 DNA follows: TGTGCCAGCAGCACCACAGAGGGGGGGGTCGGCACAGATACGCAGTATTTT. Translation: CASSTTEGGVGTDTQYF.

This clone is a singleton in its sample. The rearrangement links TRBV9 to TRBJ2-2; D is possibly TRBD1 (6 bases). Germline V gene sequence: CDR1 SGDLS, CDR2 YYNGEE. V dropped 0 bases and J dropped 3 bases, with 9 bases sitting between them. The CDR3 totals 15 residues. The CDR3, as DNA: TGTGCCAGCAGCGTAGTGACAGGAGACACCGGGGAGCTGTTTTTT. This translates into CASSVVTGDTGELFF. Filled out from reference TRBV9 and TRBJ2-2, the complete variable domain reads DSGVTQTPKHLITATGQRVTLRCSPRSGDLSVYWYQQSLDQGLQFLIQYYNGEERAKGNILERFSAQQFPDLHSELNLSSLELGDSALYFCASSVVTGDTGELFFGEGSRLTVL.

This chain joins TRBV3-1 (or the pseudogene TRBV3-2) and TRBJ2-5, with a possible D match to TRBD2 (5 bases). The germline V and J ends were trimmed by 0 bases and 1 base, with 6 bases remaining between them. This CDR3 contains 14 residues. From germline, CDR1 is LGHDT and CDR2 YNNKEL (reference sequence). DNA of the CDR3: TGTGCCAGCAGCCAAGAGGGGAGCCAAGAGACCCAGTACTTC. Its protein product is CASSQEGSQETQYF.

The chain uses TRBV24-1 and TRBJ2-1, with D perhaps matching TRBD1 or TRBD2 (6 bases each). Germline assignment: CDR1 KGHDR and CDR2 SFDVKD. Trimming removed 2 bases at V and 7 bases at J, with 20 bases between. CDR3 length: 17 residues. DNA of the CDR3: TGTGCCACCAGTGATTCCCGCGGGGACATTTTAACAAATGAGCAGTTCTTC. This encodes CATSDSRGDILTNEQFF.

The CDR3 coding sequence is TGTGCCATCAGTGAGTCTACGGGGGAGAGGAACTATGGCTACACCTTC. Protein sequence: CAISESTGERNYGYTF. This chain uses TRBV10-3 with TRBJ1-2; D is possibly TRBD1 (5 bases). Germline V gene sequence: CDR1 ENHRY, CDR2 SYGVKD. The CDR3 totals 16 residues. V dropped 0 bases and J dropped 2 bases, with 13 bases sitting between them.